The clone carrying this T cell receptor (beta chain) was counted only a few times. Staining for CD45RO/CCR7/CD25/CD127/CD95/CD27 allowed sorting of CD4+ naive, central memory, regulatory and stem cell-like memory cells. This specimen comes from a study of beta chain features in type 1 diabetes. Expressed TCRB transcripts were sequenced because the entire RNA isolate underwent reverse transcription. Generated by immunoSEQ multiplex PCR, the TCRdb table keeps only in-frame clones and is missing some. Seen here are roughly 150,000 clones, approximately 12% observed once, and the top ten hold roughly 1.9%. Unmatched junction bases numbered 4, after V lost 5 bases and J lost 3 bases. Germline CDR1 is LNHDA and CDR2 is SQIVND (reference sequence). The CDR3 loop spans 13 amino acids.

The sequenced material came from central memory CD4+ T cells from blood. The chain combines TRBV19 with TRBJ2-7; 7 bases are shared with TRBD1. The receptor comes from a man younger than 35 in good health. CDR3 loop: CASSGRQGYEQYF. In DNA form, the CDR3 reads TGTGCCAGTAGTGGAAGACAGGGCTACGAGCAGTACTTC.